One T cell receptor beta chain is described in this entry. The antigen is not known. The data were taken from a study of cytomegalovirus exposure and HLA in healthy donors. The CDR3 is 15 residues long. CDR1 and CDR2 (germline): SGHAT, FQDESV (reference sequence). Trimming cost V 4 bases and J 3 bases, with 12 bases left between them. At sampling all donors were nominally healthy, likely with unrecorded immune exposures. Findings and caveats of the study: Accurate prediction of HLA-A and HLA-B alleles (for most subjects) was reportedly achieved from TCR beta sequences. As a later analysis showed, a missense DCLRE1C variant was linked to trimming of TCR beta V- and J-genes.

PCR primers comprised 60 Vbeta and 13 Jbeta primers. Produced via immunoSEQ multiplex PCR; TCRdb's table is partial and in-frame only. The sample carries under 150,000 clones, around 72% recorded once. The chain links TRBV11-1 to TRBJ1-4, with D uncertain. The sequenced material came from PBMCs. The clonotype originates from a woman younger than 30 in good health and CMV-seronegative. CDR3 coding DNA: TGTGCCAGCAGCTACGGAATAGGAGCTAATGAAAAACTGTTTTTT. The encoded protein is CASSYGIGANEKLFF.